These T cell receptor beta chains were read from a single sample in a study of T cell responses to AZD1222 COVID-19 vaccine. Data came from immunoSEQ multiplex PCR; TCRdb stores just in-frame clones and leaves some out. Of roughly 100,000 clones detected, less than 85% appear once; the ten largest clones hold over 12%. The sample consisted of peripheral blood, taken 28 days after the second AZD1222 dose. The receptors stem from an adult who received the AZD1222 COVID-19 vaccine. The conserved cysteine and the conserved F or W are not part of the CDR3 here.

>TRBV5-4|TRBJ1-5
ASSLGTNSNQPQH
>TRBV7-2|TRBJ2-2
ASSREGRGTGELF
>TRBV19|TRBJ2-2
ASSRQGNTGELF
>TRBV5-1|TRBJ2-7
ASSLGGLAGSYEQY
>TRBV18|TRBJ1-3
ASSPGTVSGNTIY
>TRBV6-1|TRBJ1-6
ASSELGDVVSPLH
>TRBV24-1|TRBJ1-1
ATPLYEWENTEAF
>TRBV5-6|TRBJ2-5
ASSLGVGGAQETQY
>TRBV9|TRBJ2-3
ASSATGAISTDTQY
>TRBV27|TRBJ1-6
ASSFTGTGFLWSPLH
>TRBV6-1|TRBJ2-7
ASSAGLVTSYEQY
>TRBV5-1|TRBJ2-1
ASSLAGERNEQF
>TRBV29-1|TRBJ1-1
SVVKESTEAF
>TRBV4-3|TRBJ1-1
ASSQESGLNTEAF
>TRBV5-4|TRBJ1-5
ASSLAGSGQPQH
>TRBV20-1|TRBJ2-7
SASPGTGGSYEQY
>TRBV6-5|TRBJ1-2
ASSYSGASNYGYT
>TRBV28|TRBJ2-7
ASTDPQGLYEQY
>TRBV7-9|TRBJ1-2
ASSLGAEELYGYT
>TRBV5-6|TRBJ1-2
ASSLDGFYGYT
>TRBV25-1|TRBJ1-2
ASSQPQGYGYT
>TRBV2|TRBJ1-1
ASSLGGLNTEAF
>TRBV5-4|TRBJ2-3
ASSLDRADTQY
>TRBV18|TRBJ2-2
ASSPQGRGRVTGELF
>TRBV18|TRBJ2-7
ASQGAGYEQY
>TRBV5-1|TRBJ1-2
ASSLAKGSYGYT
>TRBV7-9|TRBJ1-2
ASSLLTANYGYT
>TRBV15|TRBJ1-3
ATSRETPSSGNTIY
>TRBV7-8|TRBJ1-2
ASTLDGALYGYT
>TRBV5-1|TRBJ2-6
ASSSKQGPINSGANVLT
>TRBV10-1|TRBJ1-1
ASSDFDGEAF
>TRBV5-1|TRBJ2-1
ASSRAPGGNEQF
>TRBV15|TRBJ2-3
ATSRKRGTDTQY
>TRBV11-3|TRBJ2-1
ASSLSGRPGEQF
>TRBV7-3|TRBJ2-3
ASSSGWGSTDTQY
>TRBV29-1|TRBJ1-1
SAPSFQGGEAF
>TRBV7-9|TRBJ1-4
ASSLNSLTNEKLF
>TRBV6-5|TRBJ1-2
ASSRPGYT
>TRBV7-9|TRBJ1-2
ASSLEAGGSYGYT
>TRBV19|TRBJ1-1
ASSITTGNEAF
>TRBV6-5|TRBJ2-7
ASSADRISYEQY
>TRBV9|TRBJ1-2
ASSVVGAGYGYT